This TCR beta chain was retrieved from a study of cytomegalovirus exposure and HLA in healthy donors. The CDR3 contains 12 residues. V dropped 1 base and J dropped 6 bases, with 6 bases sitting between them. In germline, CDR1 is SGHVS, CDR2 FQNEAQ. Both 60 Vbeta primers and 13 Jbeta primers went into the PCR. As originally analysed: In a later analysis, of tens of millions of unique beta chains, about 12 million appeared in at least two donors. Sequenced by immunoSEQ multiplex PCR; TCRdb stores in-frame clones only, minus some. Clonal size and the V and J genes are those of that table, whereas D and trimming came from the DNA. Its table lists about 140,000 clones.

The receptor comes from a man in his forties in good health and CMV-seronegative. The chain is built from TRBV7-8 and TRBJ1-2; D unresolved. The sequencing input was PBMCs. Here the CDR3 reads CASSLVQDGYTF. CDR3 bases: TGTGCCAGCAGCTTAGTCCAGGATGGCTACACCTTC.